This TCR beta chain was identified during a study of Ad26.COV2.S vaccination and SARS-CoV-2 variants. Whole-study context: The authors gave Ad26.COV2.S intramuscularly, either once or twice 56 days apart. The study, taken as a whole, reports: Breadth, reportedly substantial, characterized the spike-specific CD8+ and CD4+ T cell responses after vaccination.

Repertoires were generated with immunoSEQ multiplex PCR, while TCRdb's copy carries only in-frame clones and drops some. The sample holds nearly 400,000 clones; approximately 91% are singletons and the top ten take around 1.8%. As concerns this clone: Its antigen is as yet unknown.

The V gene's germline CDR1 is MDHEN and CDR2 SYDVKM. Trimming removed 5 bases from V and 0 bases from J, with 20 bases in between. The CDR3 covers 18 residues. Treatment specified: about 20 received Ad26.COV2.S at low or high dose, single or two shots; about five received placebo; per-sample allocation not given. Samples analyzed were those drawn on day 63 after the first vaccine or placebo injection. The sequence was collected from a person between 18 and 65 years old who received the Ad26.COV2.S COVID-19 vaccine or a placebo. The sequencing here drew on peripheral blood, taken in a trial of Ad26.COV2.S vaccine versus placebo. The chain joins TRBV28 to TRBJ1-3, with TRBD1 as a possible D gene (6 bases). CDR3 sequence: CASSNLYVDRLSGNTIYF. CDR3 DNA sequence: TGTGCCAGCAGTAACCTCTATGTGGACAGACTCTCTGGAAACACCATATATTTT.